This TCR beta chain is from a study of blood T cell repertoires in COVID-19. Across the whole study: Both acute and convalescent COVID-19 samples were obtained from the United States, Italy and Spain. Sample material is recorded as cDNA or gDNA derived from T cells, B-cell-depleted T cells, or PBMCs.

The authors' processing: Using reference gene primer amplification, nucleated cell counts were estimated. Method: immunoSEQ multiplex PCR; TCRdb's copy keeps in-frame clones and lacks some. V, J and clone size are those of that table, while D and trimming were read from the DNA. The table records about 180,000 clones, 80% of them present only once. Trimming stripped 0 bases from V and 5 bases from J, with 10 bases between. CDR3 length equals 14 residues. Germline assignment: CDR1 LGHDT and CDR2 YNNKEL (reference sequence). The gene calls are TRBV3-1 (or the pseudogene TRBV3-2) and TRBJ1-1; D call uncertain. Sequencing was performed on peripheral blood. This TCR was recovered from a man between 65 and 85 years old with active or convalescent COVID-19. This chain's CDR3 is CASSQDEGWTEAFF. DNA for the CDR3: TGTGCCAGCAGCCAAGATGAGGGTTGGACTGAAGCTTTCTTT.